The 22 T cell receptor beta chains in this list originate from one sample, sequenced in a study of blood T cell repertoires in COVID-19. This table comes from immunoSEQ multiplex PCR, and its TCRdb copy is limited to in-frame clones, with some not included. The sample consists of some 250,000 clones, roughly 85% of them appearing once. The sample comprised peripheral blood. Source of these receptors: a young woman with acute or convalescent COVID-19.

This chain uses TRBV14 with TRBJ2-7; TRBD1 might be the D (6 bases). In germline, CDR1 is SGHDN, CDR2 FVKESK. This CDR3 is 15 amino acids long. V was shortened by 3 bases and J by 0 bases, with 12 bases between the two germline ends. The CDR3 reads CASSHSGALSYEQYF. The CDR3, as DNA: TGTGCCAGCAGCCATTCAGGGGCTCTCTCCTACGAGCAGTACTTC. Looking up the rest from reference TRBV14 and TRBJ2-7 gives the full variable domain: EAGVTQFPSHSVIEKGQTVTLRCDPISGHDNLYWYRRVMGKEIKFLLHFVKESKQDESGMPNNRFLAERTGGTYSTLKVQPAELEDSGVYFCASSHSGALSYEQYFGPGTRLTVT.

This sequence joins TRBV2 and TRBJ2-7; D is unresolved. CDR3 length equals 11 residues. V shed 6 bases and J shed 2 bases, with 5 bases lying between them. The germline V gene encodes CDR1 SNHLY and CDR2 FYNNEI. The CDR3, as DNA: TGTGCCAGCAGCCCCACCTACGAGCAGTACTTC. This translates into CASSPTYEQYF.

V is TRBV30 and J is TRBJ2-2; possibly TRBD2 for D (6 bases). V lost 2 bases to trimming and J lost 1 base, with 14 bases between them. CDR1 GTSNPN and CDR2 SVGIG come from the germline V gene (reference sequence). This CDR3 is 16 amino acids long. CDR3 protein: CAWSTAGIGNTGELFF. CDR3 sequence (DNA): TGTGCCTGGAGTACTGCGGGAATTGGGAACACCGGGGAGCTGTTTTTT.

A single count supports this clone. The gene calls are TRBV19 and TRBJ2-5; 9 positions agree with TRBD1. Trimming at V came to 7 bases and at J to 4 bases, leaving 7 bases not matched to a gene. This CDR3 is built from 14 residues. CDR1 and CDR2 from the germline V gene are LNHDA and SQIVND (reference sequence). In nucleotides, the CDR3 is TGTGCCAGTAACCCGGGGACAGGGCGAGAGACCCAGTACTTC. It specifies CASNPGTGRETQYF.

This chain links TRBV28 with TRBJ2-7, with TRBD1 identical over 12 bases. V gave up 4 bases and J gave up 5 bases; unmatched junction bases: 6. This CDR3 is built from 15 residues. In germline, CDR1 is MDHEN, CDR2 SYDVKM. Here the CDR3 DNA reads TGTGCCAGCAGTTCCCCCGGGACAGGGGGCCACGAGCAGTACTTC. It yields the protein CASSSPGTGGHEQYF.

The gene calls are TRBV5-6 and TRBJ1-1; D perhaps matches TRBD1 (5 bases). The germline CDR1 and CDR2 sequences are SGHDT and YYEEEE. The CDR3 sequence is 13 residues long. Deletions cut 0 bases from V and 6 bases from J, with 9 bases between. In DNA, the CDR3 is TGTGCCAGCAGCTTGGGCAGGGTGGCTGAAGCTTTCTTT. Translating gives CASSLGRVAEAFF.

The J gene is TRBJ2-5, the V gene TRBV3-1 (or the pseudogene TRBV3-2), with unresolved D. Trimming cost V 6 bases and J 0 bases, with 11 bases left between them. CDR1 LGHDT and CDR2 YNNKEL come from the germline V gene (reference sequence). This CDR3 spans 14 amino acids. Here the CDR3 reads CASRPLPNQETQYF. The CDR3 coding sequence is TGTGCCAGCAGGCCACTACCGAACCAAGAGACCCAGTACTTC.

This chain joins TRBV28 and TRBJ2-1, with 13 bases identical to TRBD2. The V and J ends lost 10 bases and 7 bases, in that order; junction bases with no gene match: 13. CDR1 is MDHEN, CDR2 SYDVKM, per germline. CDR3 length: 16 amino acids. CDR3 in DNA: TGTGCCACCCTCCATCGGACTAGCGGGAGTAAAAATGAGCAGTTCTTC. Translating it yields CATLHRTSGSKNEQFF. Looking up the rest from reference TRBV28 and TRBJ2-1 gives the full variable domain: DVKVTQSSRYLVKRTGEKVFLECVQDMDHENMFWYRQDPGLGLRLIYFSYDVKMKEKGDIPEGYSVSREKKERFSLILESASTNQTSMYLCATLHRTSGSKNEQFFGPGTRLTVL.

V and J are TRBV10-1 and TRBJ2-1; no firm D call. The germline V gene has CDR1 WNHNN and CDR2 SYGVQD (reference sequence). Trimming took 1 base from V and 9 from J, leaving 13 bases between them. The CDR3 is made up of 14 amino acids. The CDR3 coding sequence is TGCGCCAGCAGTGAGTGGCTAGTAGGCGGTGAGCAGTTCTTC. It encodes CASSEWLVGGEQFF.

This clone was detected once. This sequence joins TRBV12-3 or TRBV12-4 and TRBJ2-7; D not certain. This CDR3 spans 12 amino acids. V gave up 5 bases and J gave up 3 bases, with 8 bases separating them. The CDR3 sequence is CASSTPSYEQYF. In nucleotides, the CDR3 is TGTGCCAGCAGTACCCCTAGCTACGAGCAGTACTTC.

The V call is TRBV2, the J call TRBJ2-5; 7 bases fit TRBD1. This CDR3 contains 14 residues. V trimming: 6 bases; J trimming: 4 bases; junction bases outside the gene matches: 8. The germline V gene encodes CDR1 SNHLY and CDR2 FYNNEI. CDR3 region: CASRPPGQLETQYF. CDR3 nucleotide sequence: TGTGCCAGCAGACCCCCGGGACAGTTAGAGACCCAGTACTTC.

The chain has TRBV14 and TRBJ2-1; D is possibly TRBD2 (7 bases). CDR1 is SGHDN, CDR2 FVKESK, per germline. V lost 4 bases and J lost 6, with 16 bases in between. The CDR3 contains 15 residues. CDR3 in amino acids: CASSRLGGAINEQFF. CDR3 sequence (DNA): TGTGCCAGCAGCCGTTTGGGGGGGGCAATCAATGAGCAGTTCTTC.

The CDR3 spells CARSPDKVYGYTF. CDR3 DNA: TGTGCCAGAAGCCCCGACAAGGTTTATGGCTACACCTTC. The chain uses TRBV5-3 and TRBJ1-2; D is uncertain. TRBV5-3 is marked as an open reading frame, function uncertain. This CDR3 spans 13 amino acids. V dropped 4 bases and J dropped 5 bases, with 12 bases sitting between them.

The CDR3 sequence is CASSRRADSYEQYF. CDR3 bases: TGTGCCAGCAGTCGCAGGGCAGACTCCTACGAGCAGTACTTC. J is TRBJ2-7 and V is TRBV27; D possibly corresponds to TRBD1 (5 bases). Germline-derived CDR1 and CDR2 are MNHEY and SMNVEV (reference sequence). Between the trimmed V and J ends, which lost 5 bases and 0 bases, there was a span of 11 bases. This CDR3 has 14 residues.

This sequence joins TRBV7-6 and TRBJ2-7; 10 bases map to TRBD1. V lost 5 bases to trimming and J lost 2 bases; unmatched junction nucleotides: 9. This CDR3 has 16 residues. Germline-derived CDR1 and CDR2 are SGHVS and FNYEAQ. The CDR3 DNA reads as TGTGCCAGCAGCCCACTTTGGGGACAGGGGACCTACGAGCAGTACTTC. Encoded protein: CASSPLWGQGTYEQYF.

The V call is TRBV24-1, the J call TRBJ1-2; D remains unclear. The V end lost 6 bases, the J end lost 0 bases, and 10 bases lay between the germline ends. The germline V gene has CDR1 KGHDR and CDR2 SFDVKD. The CDR3 covers 14 residues. Here the CDR3 reads CATSPGAPNYGYTF. The CDR3 DNA follows: TGTGCCACCAGTCCGGGAGCTCCTAACTATGGCTACACCTTC.

Turning to this clone: The conserved closing phenylalanine or tryptophan is absent in this CDR3, likely reflecting a read error. The DNA is left out, because the CDR3 cannot be placed on it with certainty; the CDR3 is given as TCRdb lists it. This chain joins TRBV27 and TRBJ1-1; the table's D call of TRBD1 was not tested on the DNA. With termini counted, the CDR3 has 8 amino acids. The germline gives CDR1 MNHEY, CDR2 SMNVEV (reference sequence). CDR3 loop: CASSRQGR.

The sample holds a few counts of this clone. The gene calls are TRBV14 and TRBJ2-2, with 11 nucleotides matching TRBD2. The CDR3 is 14 residues long. The ends lost 6 bases at V and 6 bases at J; junction bases unmatched: 3. Per the germline V gene, CDR1 is SGHDN and CDR2 is FVKESK. In DNA form, the CDR3 reads TGTGCCAGCAGGACTAGCGGGAAGTCCGGGGAGCTGTTTTTT. Encoded protein: CASRTSGKSGELFF.

The chain carries TRBV4-3 and TRBJ1-1; tentative D call: TRBD1 (6 bases). The CDR3 consists of 14 residues. Germline V gene sequence: CDR1 LGHNA, CDR2 YSLEER. V gave up 5 bases and J gave up 7 bases, with 17 bases separating them. For the CDR3, the DNA is TGCGCCAGCAGCTCCCAAGACAGGCCGTATGAAGCTTTCTTT. This sequence encodes CASSSQDRPYEAFF.

This rearrangement joins TRBV27 to TRBJ2-1; 10 nucleotides align to TRBD2. V shed 6 bases, J shed 0 bases, and the junction held 5 bases outside the gene matches. The CDR3 has 16 amino acids. CDR1 MNHEY and CDR2 SMNVEV come from the germline V gene (reference sequence). The CDR3 coding sequence is TGTGCCAGCAGCCCCCTAGCGGGGGACTCCTACAATGAGCAGTTCTTC. Translated, it gives CASSPLAGDSYNEQFF.

The V gene is TRBV5-5, the J gene TRBJ2-1; 10 nucleotides agree with TRBD2. Germline trimming cut 3 bases from V and 6 bases from J; bases unmatched to any gene: 9. Germline V gene data show CDR1 as SGHKS and CDR2 as YYEKEE (reference sequence). This CDR3 is 16 amino acids long. CDR3: CASSSTTSGVPNEQFF. DNA for the CDR3: TGTGCCAGCAGCTCCACCACTAGCGGGGTCCCCAATGAGCAGTTCTTC.

For the CDR3, the DNA is TGTGCCAGCTCCCTAAACTCGGGACAGGGGCCCAAGGGGGAGTACTTC. It is translated as CASSLNSGQGPKGEYF. V gene TRBV18 combines with J gene TRBJ2-7; 10 bases are a match to TRBD1. The junction had 19 bases not matched to a gene; V was cut back by 6 bases and J by 11 bases. CDR1 is KGHSH, CDR2 LQKENI, per germline. The CDR3 runs to 16 residues.